Following are 18 T cell receptor beta chains from one sample sequenced in a study of blood T cell repertoires in COVID-19 (dated by TCRdb to 2019 to 2021). Preparation of the library involved the immunoSEQ multiplex PCR assay. TCRdb took this table from immuneACCESS and kept in-frame rearrangements with V and J called. Such tables lack part of the clones; where checked against another copy, unresolved V genes explain under half of the gap, and the rest is unexplained. For this sample the table gives 200,000 to 300,000 clones, of which roughly 85% were detected only once. The ten top clones hold less than 4% of the sample. Sequenced: PBMCs or T cells enriched from blood (not recorded which). All receptors come from a middle-aged woman who had been exposed to COVID-19.

V and J are TRBV7-9 and TRBJ1-5, with TRBD1 matching over 11 bases. The CDR3 extends over 17 amino acids. CDR1 and CDR2 (germline): SEHNR, FQNEAQ (reference sequence). Trimming at V came to 5 bases and at J to 5 bases, leaving 11 bases not matched to a gene. The CDR3 DNA reads TGTGCCAGCAGCCGAGGACAGGGGGCGCGACTGGATCAGCCCCAGCATTTT. It encodes CASSRGQGARLDQPQHF.

This chain uses TRBV19 with TRBJ1-6; D perhaps matches TRBD1 (6 bases). The V end was cut by 4 bases, the J end by 10 bases, with 14 bases between. From germline, CDR1 is LNHDA and CDR2 SQIVND (reference sequence). The CDR3 length is 14 residues. In nucleotides, the CDR3 is TGTGCCAGTAGTAATACAGGGAAGCCCTCACCCCTCCACTTT. Its translation: CASSNTGKPSPLHF. Drawing the rest from reference TRBV19 and TRBJ1-6, the complete variable domain is DGGITQSPKYLFRKEGQNVTLSCEQNLNHDAMYWYRQDPGQGLRLIYYSQIVNDFQKGDIAEGYSVSREKKESFPLTVTSAQKNPTAFYLCASSNTGKPSPLHFGNGTRLTVT.

The chain carries TRBV30 and TRBJ1-2; D is unclear. Trimming took off 4 bases at V and 3 bases at J, with 12 bases between the two ends. CDR3 length: 13 residues. Germline CDR1 is GTSNPN and CDR2 is SVGIG (reference sequence). The CDR3 spells CAWNVRGDYGYTF. DNA of the CDR3: TGTGCCTGGAATGTACGGGGAGACTATGGCTACACCTTC.

The genes are TRBV4-1 and TRBJ2-5; D not resolved. The CDR3 consists of 14 residues. Germline CDR1 reads MGHRA; CDR2 reads YSYEKL. Deletions cut 2 bases from V and 5 bases from J, with 12 bases between. CDR3 bases: TGCGCCAGCAGCCAATCTAGTATCCGTGAGACCCAGTACTTC. Protein: CASSQSSIRETQYF.

The chain is built from TRBV21-1 and TRBJ1-2; the table's TRBD1 call for D was not verified on the DNA. TRBV21-1 is termed a pseudogene. There are 10 residues in the CDR3. The CDR3 sequence: CASSKQGYTF. CDR3 DNA sequence: TGTGCCAGCAGCAAGCAGGGCTACACCTTC.

This clone came up once. The genes are TRBV2 and TRBJ1-1; tentative D call: TRBD1 (6 bases). Per the germline V gene, CDR1 is SNHLY and CDR2 is FYNNEI. The ends were cut back, 8 bases at V and 6 bases at J, with 10 bases in the middle. The CDR3 is 11 amino acids. CDR3 loop: CASGQTAEAFF. The DNA of the CDR3 is TGTGCCAGCGGACAGACCGCTGAAGCTTTCTTT.

V usage is TRBV7-9 and J usage is TRBJ2-1; TRBD1 agrees at 8 bases. This CDR3 comprises 15 residues. V shed 4 bases, J shed 0 bases, and the junction held 2 bases outside the gene matches. Germline V CDR1 and CDR2: SEHNR, FQNEAQ (reference sequence). CDR3 nucleotides: TGTGCCAGCAGCTCAACAGGGGGCTCCTACAATGAGCAGTTCTTC. This codes for CASSSTGGSYNEQFF.

The J gene is TRBJ1-2, the V gene TRBV5-6; TRBD1 agrees at 11 bases. V lost 2 bases and J lost 3; bases outside the gene matches: 3. CDR1 SGHDT and CDR2 YYEEEE come from the germline V gene. The CDR3 loop spans 15 amino acids. Here the CDR3 DNA reads TGTGCCAGCAGCTTTTTGGGACAGGGGGACTATGGCTACACCTTC. Translation gives CASSFLGQGDYGYTF.

This clone was seen a few times. The chain is built from TRBV9 and TRBJ2-7; D remains unclear. Germline assignment: CDR1 SGDLS and CDR2 YYNGEE. The CDR3 totals 12 residues. Trimming pared 3 bases from V and 5 bases from J, leaving 9 bases between. The CDR3, as DNA: TGTGCCAGCAGCGAGTCACTTAACGAGCAGTACTTC. Encoded protein: CASSESLNEQYF.

The rearrangement uses TRBV28 and TRBJ1-1, with D perhaps matching TRBD1 (5 bases). V gave up 3 bases and J gave up 5 bases, with 13 bases separating them. Germline V lookup: CDR1 MDHEN, CDR2 SYDVKM. CDR3 length equals 14 residues. CDR3 bases: TGTGCCAGCAGTTTCCCGAGCCAGGGTACTGAAGCTTTCTTT. This codes for CASSFPSQGTEAFF.

The chain uses TRBV29-1 and TRBJ2-7, with TRBD1 as a possible D gene (6 bases). The CDR3 has 14 residues. V lost 6 bases and J lost 7, with 22 bases in between. Germline V gene sequence: CDR1 SQVTM, CDR2 ANQGSEA. CDR3 in DNA: TGCAGCGTGAACATGGGGGTAACAGGGCGGGAGCAGTACTTC. This sequence encodes CSVNMGVTGREQYF.

This clone was observed once. The chain carries TRBV28 and TRBJ1-2; D may be TRBD1 (6 bases). The germline gives CDR1 MDHEN, CDR2 SYDVKM. This CDR3 spans 10 amino acids. Trimming left V 10 bases short and J 7 bases short, with 10 bases between. This CDR3 reads CATRGLGYTF. DNA of the CDR3: TGTGCCACCAGGGGCCTTGGCTACACCTTC.

The chain combines TRBV5-5 with TRBJ2-2; TRBD1 matches 7 bases. The length of the CDR3 is 14 residues. Germline lookup yields CDR1 SGHKS and CDR2 YYEKEE (reference sequence). The ends lost 9 bases at V and 1 base at J; junction bases unmatched: 6. As DNA, the CDR3 is TGTGCCACCTCCAGGACAGGGAACACCGGGGAGCTGTTTTTT. Translation: CATSRTGNTGELFF.

This clone was counted a few times. The chain links TRBV7-2 to TRBJ2-5; D is unclear. Trimming removed 8 bases from V and 3 bases from J, with 4 bases in between. Per the germline V gene, CDR1 is SGHTA and CDR2 is FQGNSA. This CDR3 is built from 10 residues. CDR3: CASAEETQYF. In DNA, the CDR3 is TGTGCCAGCGCGGAAGAGACCCAGTACTTC. Full variable domain (remainder filled in from reference TRBV7-2 and TRBJ2-5): GAGVSQSPSNKVTEKGKDVELRCDPISGHTALYWYRQSLGQGLEFLIYFQGNSAPDKSGLPSDRFSAERTGGSVSTLTIQRTQQEDSAVYLCASAEETQYFGPGTRLLVL.

The rearrangement joins TRBV10-3 to TRBJ1-1; TRBD1 might be the D (5 bases). The V gene's germline CDR1 is ENHRY and CDR2 SYGVKD. The CDR3 is 15 residues long. V gave up 3 bases and J gave up 7 bases, with 18 bases separating them. The CDR3 DNA reads as TGTGCCATCAGTGACTCGGGGGGTGCCGACCGTGAAGCTTTCTTT. As protein: CAISDSGGADREAFF.

The chain combines TRBV18 with TRBJ1-1; 7 bases are shared with TRBD1. Looked up from germline, CDR1 is KGHSH and CDR2 is LQKENI. The CDR3 loop spans 13 amino acids. V lost 3 bases to trimming and J lost 4 bases; unmatched junction nucleotides: 2. Here the CDR3 DNA reads TGTGCCAGCTCACCGTCAGGGGGCACTGAAGCTTTCTTT. This sequence encodes CASSPSGGTEAFF.

In its sample, this clone was seen once. The rearrangement links TRBV7-9 to TRBJ2-2; 8 bases agree with TRBD1. The V gene end was trimmed by 5 bases and the J gene end by 0 bases; junction bases not matched to a gene: 2. The CDR3 is made up of 15 amino acids. Germline CDR1 reads SEHNR; CDR2 reads FQNEAQ (reference sequence). CDR3 amino acids: CASSPGGANTGELFF. DNA of the CDR3: TGTGCCAGCAGCCCAGGGGGCGCGAACACCGGGGAGCTGTTTTTT.

The chain combines TRBV6-5 with TRBJ1-2, with 11 bases fitting TRBD1. The V segment lost 6 bases and the J segment 7 bases; nucleotides outside the gene matches: 7. The germline V gene has CDR1 MNHEY and CDR2 SVGAGI. The length of the CDR3 is 14 residues. DNA of the CDR3: TGTGCCAGCAGCCTTAGGACAGGGGGCCTTGGCTACACCTTC. Translated, it gives CASSLRTGGLGYTF.